Sequencing of this T cell receptor (beta chain) was carried out in a study of metastatic and nonmetastatic thyroid tumors. Study at large: For malignant and benign thyroid patients, tumor or nodule tissue and blood were the sources whose repertoires were compared.

CDR3 length: 13 residues. Deletions cut 3 bases from V and 5 bases from J, with 10 bases between. Per the germline V gene, CDR1 is MDHEN and CDR2 is SYDVKM. Ahead of thyroid surgery, no patient had received treatment of any kind. This clone was counted at least ten times. Its target is unknown. Per the authors' pipeline: CDR3 differences across clinicopathological groups were used to build a distant-metastasis classifier for papillary thyroid cancer. TCRdb reassembled clones from the PCR reads with MiXCR. TCRdb, not the authors, supplied the V and J calls. The sample has tens of thousands of clones; more than 3.5% are singletons. Whole-study results and caveats: For both blood and tumor, malignant thyroid tumors reportedly showed significantly higher TCR beta diversity than benign nodules did.

This TCR came from a female donor with papillary thyroid cancer or a benign thyroid nodule (not recorded which). Some clones in this sample may be carry-over from other donors' samples. The genes are TRBV28 and TRBJ2-5; D not resolved. Source material: blood. Here the CDR3 DNA reads TGTGCCAGCAGTTTCCCTGGAACGGAGACCCAGTACTTC. Amino acid sequence: CASSFPGTETQYF.